This TCR beta chain was found in a study of blood T cells in healthy people across ages. This clonotype was seen a few times. What it binds is unknown. Per sample, at least 5 micrograms of total RNA were extracted. V dropped 8 bases and J dropped 5 bases, with 19 bases sitting between them. This CDR3 comprises 15 residues. Germline assignment: CDR1 ENHRY and CDR2 SYGVKD. Study-wide findings and caveats: Compared with aged donors, long-lived donors showed fewer expanded clones, suggesting selection.

A second PCR of roughly 7 to 11 cycles used a sample-barcoded 5' primer and a J-beta primer mix. TCRdb reanalysed the 5' RACE reads using MiXCR and keeps one entry per CDR3 protein. The sample carries approximately 730,000 distinct CDR3 sequences, about 48% recorded once. Sequences were obtained from blood. This TCR came from a man of 80 years or more in good health. The rearrangement uses TRBV10-3 and TRBJ2-1; the D is unclear. The CDR3 is CAIQPDPPRHNEQFF. The CDR3, as DNA: TGTGCCATCCAACCCGACCCCCCTCGACACAATGAGCAGTTCTTC.